Presented here are 16 T cell receptor beta chains from one specimen sequenced in a study of spatial heterogeneity in lung cancer. Study outcomes and limitations: Within tumors, counts of expanded alpha and beta TCRs tracked tumor mutation counts.

TCRdb re-called the 5' RACE reads through MiXCR, storing one row per CDR3 protein. In the table there are about 100,000 distinct CDR3 sequences, 4% to 4.5% of which are singletons. Their recognized antigens are unknown. Time point: sample taken at primary tumor resection. This material consisted of lung tumor tissue, taken at surgery. The source is a male donor with early-stage non-small cell lung cancer.

The chain carries TRBV6-6 and TRBJ2-5; 8 positions agree with TRBD2. This CDR3 is built from 15 residues. Germline-derived CDR1 and CDR2 are MNHNY and SVGAGI (reference sequence). After removal of 5 bases from V and 4 bases from J, the junction contained 9 bases not matched to a gene. In DNA form, the CDR3 reads TGTGCCAGCAGTAGGCCGGGAGGGCCGCTAGAGACCCAGTACTTC. Translating it yields CASSRPGGPLETQYF.

This clonotype was observed at least ten times. The chain couples TRBV5-1 to TRBJ2-1; D may be TRBD2 (6 bases). V gave up 0 bases and J gave up 3 bases, with 10 bases separating them. The CDR3 covers 15 residues. From germline, CDR1 is SGHRS and CDR2 YFSETQ. The CDR3 spells CASSLEIADYNEQFF. The CDR3 DNA is TGCGCCAGCAGCTTGGAGATAGCGGACTACAATGAGCAGTTCTTC.

This clonotype was seen repeatedly, ten times or more. The chain links TRBV6-2 or TRBV6-3 to TRBJ2-3; D unclear. Trimming removed 2 bases at V and 3 bases at J, with 18 bases between. The germline V gene has CDR1 MNHEY and CDR2 SVGEGT. The CDR3 consists of 17 residues. CDR3 sequence: CASSYVIFRAGTDTQYF. In nucleotides, the CDR3 is TGTGCCAGCAGTTACGTTATTTTTAGGGCCGGGACAGATACGCAGTATTTT.

This clonotype was observed many times. The chain couples TRBV20-1 to TRBJ1-5; 7 bases map to TRBD1. Germline CDR1 is DFQATT and CDR2 is SNEGSKA (reference sequence). The CDR3 length is 14 residues. The J segment lost 5 bases and the V segment lost 6 bases, leaving 10 bases of the junction unmatched. This CDR3 is CSARKGQSDQPQHF. The CDR3 nucleotides read TGCAGTGCCAGAAAGGGACAGAGCGATCAGCCCCAGCATTTT.

This clonotype was seen ten or more times. V gene TRBV29-1 combines with J gene TRBJ2-2; TRBD1 is a possible D gene (5 bases). Germline CDR1 SQVTM, CDR2 ANQGSEA. The CDR3 runs to 13 residues. The ends were cut back, 3 bases at V and 0 bases at J, with 5 bases in the middle. The CDR3: CSVDRANTGELFF. CDR3 in DNA: TGCAGCGTTGACAGGGCGAACACCGGGGAGCTGTTTTTT.

This clonotype was seen many times. V gene TRBV12-3 or TRBV12-4 combines with J gene TRBJ1-1; TRBD1 might be the D (5 bases). V lost 4 bases and J 4 bases, leaving 7 bases between the germline ends. This CDR3 has 12 amino acids. The CDR3 loop is CASSWGVTEAFF. For the CDR3, the DNA is TGTGCCAGCAGTTGGGGGGTCACTGAAGCTTTCTTT.

This clonotype was counted many times. The V and J genes are TRBV9 and TRBJ2-1; D is perhaps TRBD1 (5 bases). Germline-derived CDR1 and CDR2 are SGDLS and YYNGEE. With 4 bases removed from V and 5 bases from J, the gap between germline ends came to 16 bases. The length of the CDR3 is 15 residues. CDR3 region: CASSPFMARDNEQFF. The CDR3, as DNA: TGTGCCAGCAGCCCTTTTATGGCCAGGGACAATGAGCAGTTCTTC.

This clonotype was recorded only once. This may stem from a read error, because a much larger clone lies one nucleotide away. This chain uses TRBV11-2 with TRBJ1-1; 7 nucleotides agree with TRBD1. CDR3 length equals 14 residues. Germline values: CDR1 SGHAT, CDR2 FQNNGV. In nucleotides, the CDR3 is TGTGTCAGCAGTAATACAGGGGTGAACACTGAAGCTTTCTTT. Translated, it gives CVSSNTGVNTEAFF.

This clonotype was detected many times. The genes are TRBV24-1 and TRBJ2-1; 7 nucleotides match TRBD2. CDR1 and CDR2 from the germline V gene are KGHDR and SFDVKD. J lost 5 bases, V lost 6 bases, and 6 bases had no gene match. The CDR3 length is 14 residues. CDR3 sequence (DNA): TGTGCCACCAGTAGGGCTAGCGGAAACAATGAGCAGTTCTTC. Its translation: CATSRASGNNEQFF.

This clonotype was seen at least ten times. The V gene is TRBV7-6, the J gene TRBJ2-2; 7 nucleotides agree with TRBD1. The CDR3 runs 19 residues. The germline V gene has CDR1 SGHVS and CDR2 FNYEAQ. Trimming took 1 base from V and 3 from J; bases not matched to a gene: 14. CDR3 DNA sequence: TGTGCCAGCAGCTTAGATTTCGGCCCTGACAGGGAATACACCGGGGAGCTGTTTTTT. This encodes CASSLDFGPDREYTGELFF.

The chain combines TRBV28 with TRBJ2-2; D is perhaps TRBD1 (6 bases). The CDR3 runs to 13 residues. The V and J ends lost 4 bases and 10 bases respectively, with 13 bases between them. The germline V gene has CDR1 MDHEN and CDR2 SYDVKM. CDR3 bases: TGTGCCAGCAGTTACACAGGGTACGTGGAGCTGTTTTTT. As protein: CASSYTGYVELFF.

Ten or more counts support this clonotype. The genes are TRBV28 and TRBJ1-3; D might be TRBD1 (6 bases). Germline CDR1 is MDHEN and CDR2 is SYDVKM. This CDR3 is 15 amino acids long. Trimming cost V 4 bases and J 3 bases, with 13 bases left between them. CDR3 DNA sequence: TGTGCCAGCAGTTCGACTGGACAGTTTGGAAACACCATATATTTT. Protein: CASSSTGQFGNTIYF.

This clonotype has a count of ten or more. The chain combines TRBV28 with TRBJ2-3; tentatively, D is TRBD2 (6 bases). The CDR3 runs to 15 residues. The V gene lost 3 bases and the J gene lost 2 bases, with 12 bases spanning the gap. CDR1 MDHEN and CDR2 SYDVKM come from the germline V gene. CDR3 loop: CASSLWAGNTDTQYF. The CDR3 nucleotides are TGTGCCAGCAGTTTGTGGGCGGGAAACACAGATACGCAGTATTTT. The full variable domain, its missing parts supplied by reference TRBV28 and TRBJ2-3, is DVKVTQSSRYLVKRTGEKVFLECVQDMDHENMFWYRQDPGLGLRLIYFSYDVKMKEKGDIPEGYSVSREKKERFSLILESASTNQTSMYLCASSLWAGNTDTQYFGPGTRLTVL.

This clonotype has ten or more counts. The chain recombines TRBV5-1 with TRBJ1-2; D uncertain. Trimming left V 5 bases short and J 8 bases short, with 16 bases between. The CDR3 is 13 amino acids. Germline CDR1 and CDR2: SGHRS and YFSETQ. The CDR3 loop is CASSPLPEGGYTF. The CDR3 DNA sequence: TGCGCCAGCAGTCCCCTACCGGAGGGCGGCTACACCTTC.

In its sample, this clonotype was seen many times. The chain joins TRBV5-4 to TRBJ1-2, with a weak D call TRBD1 (6 bases). There are 14 residues in the CDR3. CDR1 is SGHNT, CDR2 YYREEE, per germline (reference sequence). V was cut by 0 bases and J by 7 bases, with 13 bases left in between. The CDR3 reads CASSLAGGDSGYTF. CDR3 nucleotide sequence: TGTGCCAGCAGCTTGGCTGGGGGCGACTCTGGCTACACCTTC.

This clonotype was detected only a few times. The CDR3 region is CASSLIETGELFF. The CDR3 DNA sequence: TGTGCCAGCAGCTTGATAGAAACCGGGGAGCTGTTTTTT. The chain has TRBV5-4 and TRBJ2-2, with D unclear. The CDR3 runs 13 residues. V lost 1 base, J lost 5 bases, and 6 bases lay in between. The germline V gene has CDR1 SGHNT and CDR2 YYREEE (reference sequence).